The 22 T cell receptor beta chains reported below all come from one sample, sequenced in a study of post-analysis software for immune sequencing data. Regarding the study as a whole: A few TRBV segments appeared more often in patients than in controls, and TRBV5-6, TRBV5-1 and TRBV20-1 were among these.

Which antigens these TCRs recognize remains unknown. Prepared libraries of TCR beta cDNA carried unique molecular identifiers. TCRdb recomputed calls from the PCR reads with MiXCR, one row per CDR3 protein. The table lists more than 450,000 distinct CDR3 sequences, 44% of them singletons. Input material: blood. Every receptor here comes from a girl aged 5-17 years with multiple sclerosis.

This clonotype was counted once. The chain links TRBV6-1 to TRBJ2-3; D might be TRBD2 (6 bases). Germline V gene sequence: CDR1 MNHNS, CDR2 SASEGT. V was cut by 3 bases and J by 2 bases, with 9 bases left in between. This CDR3 comprises 14 residues. This CDR3 is CASSERRDTDTQYF. CDR3 bases: TGTGCCAGCAGTGAGCGGAGGGACACAGATACGCAGTATTTT.

The gene calls are TRBV29-1 and TRBJ2-6; the D gene is possibly TRBD1 (6 bases). CDR1 is SQVTM, CDR2 ANQGSEA, per germline. The V and J ends lost 3 bases and 1 base respectively, with 13 bases between them. This CDR3 is built from 16 residues. The CDR3 is CSVESQGPSGANVLTF. The CDR3 DNA sequence: TGCAGCGTTGAGTCACAGGGTCCGTCTGGGGCCAACGTCCTGACTTTC.

The chain joins TRBV7-9 to TRBJ1-1; D perhaps matches TRBD1 (5 bases). The germline CDR1 and CDR2 sequences are SEHNR and FQNEAQ (reference sequence). The CDR3 runs 13 residues. V gave up 7 bases and J gave up 6 bases, with 15 bases separating them. The CDR3 DNA is TGTGCCAGCACCTCAGGGTTTGGGTCTGAAGCTTTCTTT. It translates to CASTSGFGSEAFF.

This chain links TRBV7-2 with TRBJ2-2; 8 bases align to TRBD2. Trimming removed 2 bases from V and 6 bases from J; junction bases left unmatched: 5. The CDR3 length is 15 residues. Germline loops: CDR1 SGHTA, CDR2 FQGNSA. The CDR3 spells CASSLLAGGAGELFF. The CDR3, as DNA: TGTGCCAGCAGCTTACTAGCGGGTGGAGCCGGGGAGCTGTTTTTT.

This clonotype was recorded a few times. The chain recombines TRBV5-1 with TRBJ2-7; 12 bases are a match to TRBD1. In germline, CDR1 is SGHRS, CDR2 YFSETQ. The CDR3 has 16 residues. Trimming cost V 4 bases and J 2 bases; bases outside gene matches: 7. CDR3 residues: CASSAGQGAPTYEQYF. The CDR3, as DNA: TGCGCCAGCAGCGCGGGACAGGGGGCGCCTACCTACGAGCAGTACTTC.

The chain carries TRBV29-1 and TRBJ2-7; 7 bases match TRBD1. Germline CDR1 and CDR2: SQVTM and ANQGSEA. CDR3 length equals 12 residues. The V segment lost 1 base and the J segment 6 bases; nucleotides outside the gene matches: 3. In DNA form, the CDR3 reads TGCAGCGTTGAAGGAGACAGGGTCGAGCAGTACTTC. It encodes CSVEGDRVEQYF.

This clonotype has only a few counts. The chain is built from TRBV5-1 and TRBJ2-6; D gene unclear. The CDR3 spans 18 residues. V lost 2 bases to trimming and J lost 0 bases, with 15 bases between them. Germline CDR1 SGHRS, CDR2 YFSETQ. The DNA of the CDR3 is TGCGCCAGCAGCTTAACGCAGGCCTTCCGCTCTGGGGCCAACGTCCTGACTTTC. Translated, it gives CASSLTQAFRSGANVLTF.

The chain employs TRBV25-1 and TRBJ2-4, with 9 bases lining up with TRBD2. V shed 7 bases and J 1 base; nucleotides not matched to a gene: 20. Germline CDR1 MGHDK, CDR2 SYGVNS. CDR3 length: 20 residues. The CDR3 DNA reads as TGTGCCAGCATTGGGGGCGAGGGGCGGGGGGGCCAGCTGGCCAAAAACATTCAGTACTTC. This codes for CASIGGEGRGGQLAKNIQYF.

This clonotype was recorded at least ten times. The chain joins TRBV5-8 to TRBJ2-3; D gene ambiguous. The CDR3 loop spans 13 amino acids. V was cut by 3 bases and J by 2 bases, with 7 bases left in between. Germline V lookup: CDR1 SGHTS, CDR2 YDEGEE. The CDR3 reads CASSSDFTDTQYF. The CDR3 DNA reads TGTGCCAGCAGCTCGGATTTCACAGATACGCAGTATTTT.

The J gene is TRBJ2-1, the V gene TRBV7-2; D is uncertain. V lost 8 bases to trimming and J lost 4 bases, with 12 bases between them. The CDR3 runs to 13 residues. Germline V gene data show CDR1 as SGHTA and CDR2 as FQGNSA. The CDR3 region is CASGPRGYNEQFF. Written as DNA, the CDR3 is TGTGCCAGCGGGCCCCGCGGTTACAATGAGCAGTTCTTC.

The DNA for the CDR3 is TGTGCCAGCAGTGTTATAAGCAGGGGGCCTGACAATGAGCAGTTCTTC. Its translation: CASSVISRGPDNEQFF. This chain joins TRBV25-1 and TRBJ2-1; 8 bases map to TRBD1. Looked up from germline, CDR1 is MGHDK and CDR2 is SYGVNS. With V trimmed by 4 bases and J by 5 bases, 10 bases remained unmatched. This CDR3 contains 16 residues.

V and J are TRBV5-1 and TRBJ1-1, with D unclear. Germline CDR1 reads SGHRS; CDR2 reads YFSETQ. Trimming removed 6 bases from V and 3 bases from J, with 9 bases in between. This CDR3 comprises 12 residues. CDR3 in amino acids: CASTQGDTEAFF. In nucleotides, the CDR3 is TGCGCCAGCACTCAAGGAGACACTGAAGCTTTCTTT. Full variable domain (remainder filled in from reference TRBV5-1 and TRBJ1-1): KAGVTQTPRYLIKTRGQQVTLSCSPISGHRSVSWYQQTPGQGLQFLFEYFSETQRNKGNFPGRFSGRQFSNSRSEMNVSTLELGDSALYLCASTQGDTEAFFGQGTRLTVV.

The CDR3 bases are TGTGCCAGCAGCTTAGCTGGGGACGAAGAGACCCAGTACTTC. This sequence encodes CASSLAGDEETQYF. This chain connects TRBV11-2 to TRBJ2-5, with D possibly being TRBD1 or TRBD2 (5 bases each). This CDR3 spans 14 amino acids. Trimming removed 1 base at V and 3 bases at J, with 9 bases between. From germline, CDR1 is SGHAT and CDR2 FQNNGV.

The chain is built from TRBV7-2 and TRBJ1-2; D possibly corresponds to TRBD1 (6 bases). CDR3 length: 14 amino acids. Looked up from germline, CDR1 is SGHTA and CDR2 is FQGNSA. V lost 4 bases and J lost 5, with 14 bases in between. The CDR3 loop is CASSSPTGRYGYTF. The CDR3 DNA follows: TGTGCCAGCAGCTCTCCTACAGGGAGGTATGGCTACACCTTC.

V usage is TRBV12-3 or TRBV12-4 and J usage is TRBJ2-1; no clear D gene. V lost 0 bases and J 5 bases, leaving 17 bases between the germline ends. The CDR3 is made up of 17 amino acids. CDR3 loop: CASSLALETQRDNEQFF. The CDR3 nucleotides are TGTGCCAGCAGTTTAGCGCTTGAGACCCAACGGGACAATGAGCAGTTCTTC.

V usage is TRBV6-5 and J usage is TRBJ1-2, with 9 bases fitting TRBD1. Per germline, CDR1 MNHEY and CDR2 SVGAGI. The V gene end was trimmed by 5 bases and the J gene end by 4 bases; junction bases not matched to a gene: 8. CDR3 length: 15 residues. The DNA of the CDR3 is TGTGCCAGCAGTGACCAGGGACAGGGAATCTATGGCTACACCTTC. This gives the protein CASSDQGQGIYGYTF.

This chain connects TRBV20-1 to TRBJ1-4; TRBD1 might be the D (5 bases). Per the germline V gene, CDR1 is DFQATT and CDR2 is SNEGSKA (reference sequence). V gave up 0 bases and J gave up 8 bases, with 13 bases separating them. CDR3 length: 14 residues. In nucleotides, the CDR3 is TGCAGTGCTAGAGAGACAGCCCGGCGCGAAAAACTGTTTTTT. As protein: CSARETARREKLFF.

This clonotype was observed a few times. The chain carries TRBV4-1 and TRBJ2-7; TRBD1 might be the D (6 bases). The V end was cut by 1 base, the J end by 0 bases, with 10 bases between. The CDR3 has 15 residues. Germline CDR1 and CDR2: MGHRA and YSYEKL. The CDR3 DNA follows: TGCGCCAGCAGCCAAGGGACAGAAAGCTCCTACGAGCAGTACTTC. Translation gives CASSQGTESSYEQYF.

As regards this clonotype: With a much larger clone just one base away, this may be a read error. The rearrangement links TRBV7-6 to TRBJ2-1; 10 bases are shared with TRBD2. The CDR3 spans 16 residues. CDR1 is SGHVS, CDR2 FNYEAQ, per germline. V shed 5 bases, J shed 7 bases, and the junction held 11 bases outside the gene matches. CDR3 amino acids: CASSPSLIAGGNEQFF. CDR3 coding DNA: TGTGCCAGCAGCCCATCACTTATAGCGGGAGGTAATGAGCAGTTCTTC. Complete variable domain (other parts from reference TRBV7-6 and TRBJ2-1): GAGVSQSPRYKVTKRGQDVALRCDPISGHVSLYWYRQALGQGPEFLTYFNYEAQQDKSGLPNDRFSAERPEGSISTLTIQRTEQRDSAMYRCASSPSLIAGGNEQFFGPGTRLTVL.

The chain is built from TRBV2 and TRBJ2-4, with D unresolved. Matching the DNA end better, TRBJ2-5 makes the J call doubtful. In germline, CDR1 is SNHLY, CDR2 FYNNEI. The CDR3 extends over 14 amino acids. The CDR3 DNA follows: TGTGCCAGCAGTGACGGGCAGATCCAAGAGACCCAGTACTTC. Encoded protein: CASSDGQIQETQYF.

This chain joins TRBV30 and TRBJ1-2; no clear D gene. The CDR3 runs 13 residues. The germline V gene has CDR1 GTSNPN and CDR2 SVGIG (reference sequence). Trimming stripped 1 base from V and 4 bases from J, with 10 bases between. The CDR3 nucleotides read TGTGCCTGGAGTGATCCGGGAAGCTATGGCTACACCTTC. Translating gives CAWSDPGSYGYTF.

The chain combines TRBV7-9 with TRBJ2-5; no firm D call. The CDR3 has 11 amino acids. Trimming removed 4 bases from V and 7 bases from J, with 7 bases in between. CDR1 SEHNR and CDR2 FQNEAQ come from the germline V gene (reference sequence). CDR3 loop: CASSSVGTQYF. In DNA, the CDR3 is TGTGCCAGCAGCTCCGTGGGGACCCAGTACTTC.